The T cell receptor (beta chain) under discussion was sequenced for a study of tumor-infiltrating lymphocytes in localized non-small cell lung cancer. In its sample, this clone was seen a few times. Using immunoSEQ multiplex PCR, the repertoire was profiled, and TCRdb retains in-frame clones only, with some absent. The table records around 8,900 clones, around 72% of them present only once. The CDR3 is 12 residues long. CDR1 is WNHNN, CDR2 SYGVQD, per germline (reference sequence). V gave up 8 bases and J gave up 0 bases, with 8 bases separating them. Sequenced sample: lung tumor tissue. The chain joins TRBV10-1 to TRBJ2-7; D is undetermined. This receptor was taken from a human donor with non-small cell lung cancer. The CDR3 DNA sequence: TGCGCCAGCGTCCACCTCTCCTACGAGCAGTACTTC. Its protein product is CASVHLSYEQYF.